Following are 11 T cell receptor beta chains from one sample sequenced in a study of blood T cell repertoires in COVID-19. This table comes from immunoSEQ multiplex PCR, and its TCRdb copy is limited to in-frame clones, with some not included. The data show 120,000 or so clones, about 77% seen once. Specimen: peripheral blood. These receptors were taken from a human donor in a cohort sampled during active COVID-19.

The chain has TRBV27 and TRBJ2-3; TRBD1 matches at 9 bases. CDR1 MNHEY and CDR2 SMNVEV come from the germline V gene (reference sequence). The ends lost 3 bases at V and 2 bases at J; junction bases unmatched: 3. This CDR3 region has 15 residues. CDR3 sequence (DNA): TGTGCCAGCAGTTTTTGGGACAGGGTCACAGATACGCAGTATTTT. This codes for CASSFWDRVTDTQYF.

This clone was seen a handful of times. This chain uses TRBV5-1 with TRBJ2-7; D gene unclear. The CDR3 is 13 residues long. The germline gives CDR1 SGHRS, CDR2 YFSETQ. Trimming pared 2 bases from V and 0 bases from J, leaving 6 bases between. The CDR3 DNA follows: TGCGCCAGCAGCTTCGATAGCTCCTACGAGCAGTACTTC. Protein: CASSFDSSYEQYF.

A few counts support this clone. The chain links TRBV30 to TRBJ1-2; no clear D gene. Germline V CDR1 and CDR2: GTSNPN, SVGIG (reference sequence). This CDR3 contains 15 residues. V gave up 0 bases and J gave up 3 bases, with 14 bases separating them. CDR3 sequence (DNA): TGTGCCTGGAGTGTAGCTGGGCTTCCTCACTATGGCTACACCTTC. The encoded protein is CAWSVAGLPHYGYTF.

The CDR3 coding sequence is TGTGCCAGCAGTGTATTCCCCACAGGGGGTGATCAGCCCCAGCATTTT. As protein: CASSVFPTGGDQPQHF. The rearrangement uses TRBV28 and TRBJ1-5, with 8 positions matching TRBD1. Germline lookup yields CDR1 MDHEN and CDR2 SYDVKM. This CDR3 has 16 residues. V lost 5 bases and J lost 5; bases outside the gene matches: 11.

This chain uses TRBV6-6 with TRBJ1-2; D may be TRBD1 (5 bases). Trimming took off 7 bases at V and 4 bases at J, with 16 bases between the two ends. CDR3 length equals 14 residues. The germline V gene has CDR1 MNHNY and CDR2 SVGAGI (reference sequence). CDR3: CASINAAGIYGYTF. In DNA, the CDR3 is TGTGCCAGCATCAACGCGGCAGGGATCTATGGCTACACCTTC.

A single count supports this clone. The chain uses TRBV5-1 and TRBJ2-1; TRBD2 agrees at 14 bases. The CDR3 has 17 residues. Germline V gene sequence: CDR1 SGHRS, CDR2 YFSETQ. V was clipped by 3 bases and J by 0 bases; unmatched bases: 2. The DNA of the CDR3 is TGCGCCAGCAGCTGGACTAGCGGGGGGAGCTCCTACAATGAGCAGTTCTTC. Translation: CASSWTSGGSSYNEQFF.

This chain joins TRBV18 and TRBJ2-7; 9 positions agree with TRBD1. After removal of 8 bases from V and 3 bases from J, the junction contained 2 bases not matched to a gene. This CDR3 contains 12 residues. The germline V gene encodes CDR1 KGHSH and CDR2 LQKENI. The DNA of the CDR3 is TGTGCCAGCATGGACAGGGGCTACGAGCAGTACTTC. Residues: CASMDRGYEQYF.

For the CDR3, the DNA is TGTGCCAGCAGCTTGTCAGGGGGGCCGATTTATAACTATGGCTACACCTTC. Translated: CASSLSGGPIYNYGYTF. The chain has TRBV5-4 and TRBJ1-2; 7 bases align to TRBD1. V lost 1 base and J lost 1; bases outside the gene matches: 10. CDR1 and CDR2 from the germline V gene are SGHNT and YYREEE (reference sequence). This CDR3 comprises 17 residues.

The chain uses TRBV11-2 and TRBJ2-5; 8 positions match TRBD2. The CDR3 runs 13 residues. Germline CDR1 reads SGHAT; CDR2 reads FQNNGV. The ends lost 5 bases at V and 10 bases at J; junction bases unmatched: 9. The DNA of the CDR3 is TGTGCCAGCAGCAGAGGGACTAGTAAGGACCAGTACTTC. Its translation: CASSRGTSKDQYF.

This clone has just one count. This chain links TRBV9 with TRBJ1-1; 8 bases are a match to TRBD1. CDR3 length: 14 residues. The V and J ends lost 3 bases and 7 bases, in that order; junction bases with no gene match: 8. Germline lookup yields CDR1 SGDLS and CDR2 YYNGEE. For the CDR3, the DNA is TGTGCCAGCAGCGCTGGGGACAGGAATCTTGAAGCTTTCTTT. Amino acid sequence: CASSAGDRNLEAFF.

The chain joins TRBV7-6 to TRBJ2-2; TRBD2 matches 7 bases. The V gene end was trimmed by 4 bases and the J gene end by 4 bases; junction bases not matched to a gene: 9. The germline V gene encodes CDR1 SGHVS and CDR2 FNYEAQ. This CDR3 is built from 16 residues. The CDR3 region has the DNA TGTGCCAGCAGCTCATTTCGGGGGGAGACCACCGGGGAGCTGTTTTTT. As protein: CASSSFRGETTGELFF.